Presented here are 14 T cell receptor beta chains from one specimen sequenced in a study of cytomegalovirus exposure and HLA in healthy donors. With 60 Vbeta and 13 Jbeta primers, the PCR was carried out. TCRdb keeps only in-frame clones here, not all; method: immunoSEQ multiplex PCR. The repertoire includes around 180,000 clones, 80% of them detected once, and under 7.5% sits in the top ten. What was sequenced was PBMCs. The receptors were gathered from a man in his thirties or forties in good health and CMV-seropositive.

V usage is TRBV6-6 and J usage is TRBJ2-7, with 7 bases fitting TRBD2. The CDR3 is made up of 15 amino acids. V dropped 8 bases and J dropped 3; count of bases not matched to a gene: 13. CDR1 and CDR2 from the germline V gene are MNHNY and SVGAGI (reference sequence). As DNA, the CDR3 is TGTGCCAGCCAAGACCCCCCTGGGGGGGGCTACGAGCAGTACTTC. Protein sequence: CASQDPPGGGYEQYF.

The rearrangement links TRBV11-2 to TRBJ2-2; TRBD2 matches at 8 bases. The CDR3 length is 16 residues. Trimming cost V 2 bases and J 2 bases; bases outside gene matches: 4. Germline V CDR1 and CDR2: SGHAT, FQNNGV. The CDR3 here is CASSLLSGSNTGELFF. In DNA form, the CDR3 reads TGTGCCAGCAGCTTACTCAGCGGGAGTAACACCGGGGAGCTGTTTTTT.

The chain recombines TRBV7-2 with TRBJ2-2; 8 nucleotides agree with TRBD2. With V trimmed by 9 bases and J by 2 bases, 5 bases remained unmatched. Germline CDR1 reads SGHTA; CDR2 reads FQGNSA. This CDR3 contains 14 residues. The CDR3 DNA is TGTGCCAGGGGGAGCGGGGGTAACACCGGGGAGCTGTTTTTT. It yields the protein CARGSGGNTGELFF. Variable domain in full (rest from reference TRBV7-2 and TRBJ2-2): GAGVSQSPSNKVTEKGKDVELRCDPISGHTALYWYRQSLGQGLEFLIYFQGNSAPDKSGLPSDRFSAERTGGSVSTLTIQRTQQEDSAVYLCARGSGGNTGELFFGEGSRLTVL.

The V call is TRBV5-1, the J call TRBJ2-2, with 9 bases that match TRBD1. The ends lost 3 bases at V and 5 bases at J; junction bases unmatched: 5. Germline V gene lookup returns CDR1 SGHRS and CDR2 YFSETQ. This CDR3 is built from 15 residues. This chain's CDR3 is CASSYSGTGTGELFF. The CDR3 DNA reads as TGCGCCAGCAGCTACTCCGGGACAGGGACCGGGGAGCTGTTTTTT. Variable domain in full (rest from reference TRBV5-1 and TRBJ2-2): KAGVTQTPRYLIKTRGQQVTLSCSPISGHRSVSWYQQTPGQGLQFLFEYFSETQRNKGNFPGRFSGRQFSNSRSEMNVSTLELGDSALYLCASSYSGTGTGELFFGEGSRLTVL.

V and J are TRBV9 and TRBJ2-1, with 11 bases that match TRBD1. There are 15 residues in the CDR3. Trimming took 3 bases from V and 8 from J; bases not matched to a gene: 7. The germline CDR1 and CDR2 sequences are SGDLS and YYNGEE. Written as DNA, the CDR3 is TGTGCCAGCAGCGGCGCCGGGACAGGGGGTGATGAGCAGTTCTTC. Residues: CASSGAGTGGDEQFF.

The chain has TRBV4-3 and TRBJ1-1; D is possibly TRBD1 (5 bases). The CDR3 has 18 residues. With 0 bases removed from V and 4 bases from J, the gap between germline ends came to 21 bases. The germline V gene has CDR1 LGHNA and CDR2 YSLEER. The CDR3 spells CASSQDWGRVEFGTEAFF. The CDR3 DNA follows: TGCGCCAGCAGCCAAGATTGGGGCAGGGTGGAATTCGGCACTGAAGCTTTCTTT.

J is TRBJ2-3 and V is TRBV9, with 7 bases that match TRBD1. The germline gives CDR1 SGDLS, CDR2 YYNGEE. After removal of 0 bases from V and 1 base from J, the junction contained 5 bases not matched to a gene. The CDR3 has 16 amino acids. CDR3 residues: CASSVGVGGGTDTQYF. CDR3 bases: TGTGCCAGCAGCGTAGGTGTAGGGGGCGGCACAGATACGCAGTATTTT.

This clone has only a few counts. The J gene is TRBJ2-5, the V gene TRBV5-4; D call uncertain. The CDR3 has 15 amino acids. V was cut by 0 bases and J by 3 bases, with 12 bases left in between. Germline V gene lookup returns CDR1 SGHNT and CDR2 YYREEE (reference sequence). The CDR3 here is CASSLDLGPEETQYF. The CDR3 nucleotides read TGTGCCAGCAGCTTGGATCTAGGCCCCGAAGAGACCCAGTACTTC.

The V and J genes are TRBV7-2 and TRBJ2-3; D possibly corresponds to TRBD2 (7 bases). CDR3 length equals 17 residues. Germline V CDR1 and CDR2: SGHTA, FQGNSA. The germline V and J ends were trimmed by 1 base and 3 bases, with 17 bases remaining between them. The CDR3 bases are TGTGCCAGCAGCTTAGGCCGGGGGGCTAGCGAAACAGATACGCAGTATTTT. This gives the protein CASSLGRGASETDTQYF. Looking up the rest from reference TRBV7-2 and TRBJ2-3 gives the full variable domain: GAGVSQSPSNKVTEKGKDVELRCDPISGHTALYWYRQSLGQGLEFLIYFQGNSAPDKSGLPSDRFSAERTGGSVSTLTIQRTQQEDSAVYLCASSLGRGASETDTQYFGPGTRLTVL.

The CDR3: CASTERGVNEQFF. CDR3 bases: TGTGCCAGTACCGAGCGGGGAGTGAATGAGCAGTTCTTC. The chain has TRBV19 and TRBJ2-1; 7 bases map to TRBD2. Trimming removed 7 bases from V and 7 bases from J; junction bases left unmatched: 7. The CDR3 is 13 amino acids. Germline-derived CDR1 and CDR2 are LNHDA and SQIVND (reference sequence).

This clone was detected only once. CDR3 amino acids: CASSPLGQGKELFF. Here the CDR3 DNA reads TGTGCCAGCTCACCGCTGGGACAGGGGAAGGAACTGTTTTTT. This chain joins TRBV18 and TRBJ1-4; TRBD1 aligns across 10 bases. Looked up from germline, CDR1 is KGHSH and CDR2 is LQKENI. CDR3 length: 14 amino acids. The V segment lost 3 bases and the J segment 12 bases; nucleotides outside the gene matches: 7.

CDR3 amino acids: CASRHRQGIGLGYGYTF. The CDR3 region has the DNA TGTGCCAGCAGGCATCGACAGGGGATCGGGCTAGGCTATGGCTACACCTTC. The chain recombines TRBV27 with TRBJ1-2; 8 bases are shared with TRBD1. V lost 6 bases, J lost 4 bases, and 16 bases stayed unmatched. The CDR3 consists of 17 residues. Germline V gene sequence: CDR1 MNHEY, CDR2 SMNVEV (reference sequence).

The V and J genes are TRBV18 and TRBJ2-3; 7 bases are a match to TRBD2. CDR3 length: 14 amino acids. The germline gives CDR1 KGHSH, CDR2 LQKENI. The V segment lost 4 bases and the J segment 7 bases; nucleotides outside the gene matches: 8. CDR3 in amino acids: CASSRGGDINTQYF. CDR3 nucleotide sequence: TGTGCCAGCTCACGCGGGGGAGATATAAATACGCAGTATTTT.

The chain recombines TRBV27 with TRBJ2-1, with 10 bases identical to TRBD2. Germline CDR1 reads MNHEY; CDR2 reads SMNVEV (reference sequence). CDR3 length: 16 amino acids. V trimming: 5 bases; J trimming: 6 bases; junction bases outside the gene matches: 10. CDR3 residues: CASSPHLAGASNEQFF. CDR3 coding DNA: TGTGCCAGCAGTCCACATCTAGCGGGAGCGTCCAATGAGCAGTTCTTC.